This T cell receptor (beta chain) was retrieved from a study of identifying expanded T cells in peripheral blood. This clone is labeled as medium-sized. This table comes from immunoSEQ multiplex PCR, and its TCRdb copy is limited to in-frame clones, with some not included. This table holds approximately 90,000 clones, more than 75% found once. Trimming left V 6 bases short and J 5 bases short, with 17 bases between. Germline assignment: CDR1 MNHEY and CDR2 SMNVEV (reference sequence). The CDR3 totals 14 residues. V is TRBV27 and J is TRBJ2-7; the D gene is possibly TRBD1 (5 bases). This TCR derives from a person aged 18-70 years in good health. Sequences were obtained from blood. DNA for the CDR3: TGTGCCAGCAGGCCCTCTACAGGAATCCACGAGCAGTACTTC. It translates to CASRPSTGIHEQYF.